Each of the 23 T cell receptor beta chains below was sequenced from the same sample in a study of blood T cell repertoires in COVID-19. Here immunoSEQ multiplex PCR was the method, and the copy in TCRdb shows in-frame clones only, minus some. This table holds 130,000 to 150,000 clones, roughly 84% found once. The sample consisted of PBMCs or T cells enriched from blood (not recorded which). The receptors were sampled from a woman between 45 and 60 years old who had been exposed to COVID-19.

The V and J genes are TRBV14 and TRBJ2-2; a possible D gene is TRBD2 (5 bases). The V end lost 0 bases, the J end lost 9 bases, and 14 bases lay between the germline ends. Germline V gene sequence: CDR1 SGHDN, CDR2 FVKESK. The CDR3 extends over 15 amino acids. The CDR3 loop is CASSQDESGLRELFF. Here the CDR3 DNA reads TGTGCCAGCAGCCAAGATGAGTCGGGGTTAAGGGAGCTGTTTTTT.

The chain couples TRBV10-2 to TRBJ2-1; 10 bases map to TRBD2. The J segment lost 9 bases and the V segment lost 5 bases, leaving 7 bases of the junction unmatched. This CDR3 is 14 amino acids long. The germline gives CDR1 WSHSY, CDR2 SAAADI. CDR3 nucleotides: TGCGCCAGCAGTCTCCTAGCGGGGGACGGTGAGCAGTTCTTC. This gives the protein CASSLLAGDGEQFF.

The V gene is TRBV27, the J gene TRBJ1-4, with 8 bases fitting TRBD1. V gave up 3 bases and J gave up 8 bases; unmatched junction bases: 17. Looked up from germline, CDR1 is MNHEY and CDR2 is SMNVEV (reference sequence). This CDR3 is 18 amino acids long. CDR3 sequence (DNA): TGTGCCAGCAGTTTCCTAGTCCCGGGACAGGAGCCCCGGGAAAAACTGTTTTTT. The encoded protein is CASSFLVPGQEPREKLFF. Combining the CDR3 with reference TRBV27 and TRBJ1-4 gives the whole variable domain EAQVTQNPRYLITVTGKKLTVTCSQNMNHEYMSWYRQDPGLGLRQIYYSMNVEVTDKGDVPEGYKVSRKEKRNFPLILESPSPNQTSLYFCASSFLVPGQEPREKLFFGSGTQLSVL.

The CDR3 protein is CSVGRQGKRETQYF. The CDR3 region has the DNA TGCAGCGTGGGACGACAGGGGAAAAGAGAGACCCAGTACTTC. The rearrangement uses TRBV29-1 and TRBJ2-5; TRBD1 agrees at 8 bases. This CDR3 is built from 14 residues. J was trimmed by 4 bases and V by 6 bases; bases with no gene match: 10. The germline gives CDR1 SQVTM, CDR2 ANQGSEA.

This chain joins TRBV30 and TRBJ2-3; 13 bases fit TRBD2. The J segment lost 4 bases and the V segment lost 6 bases, leaving 7 bases of the junction unmatched. CDR3 length equals 15 residues. Germline assignment: CDR1 GTSNPN and CDR2 SVGIG (reference sequence). This CDR3 is CACATSGRYADTQYF. The CDR3 coding sequence is TGTGCCTGCGCGACTAGCGGGAGGTACGCAGATACGCAGTATTTT.

In its sample, this clone was seen a few times. The chain carries TRBV13 and TRBJ2-2; no clear D gene. CDR1 is PRHDT, CDR2 FYEKMQ, per germline (reference sequence). This CDR3 has 14 amino acids. V lost 5 bases to trimming and J lost 4 bases, with 11 bases between them. The CDR3 nucleotides are TGTGCCAGCAGCGCCCCGTGGGCCACCGGGGAGCTGTTTTTT. This translates into CASSAPWATGELFF. The full variable domain, completed using reference TRBV13 and TRBJ2-2, is AAGVIQSPRHLIKEKRETATLKCYPIPRHDTVYWYQQGPGQDPQFLISFYEKMQSDKGSIPDRFSAQQFSDYHSELNMSSLELGDSALYFCASSAPWATGELFFGEGSRLTVL.

This clone was detected only a few times. The rearrangement links TRBV19 to TRBJ1-1; the D gene is possibly TRBD1 (6 bases). V gave up 10 bases and J gave up 0 bases, with 12 bases separating them. CDR3 length: 13 amino acids. Germline V gene lookup returns CDR1 LNHDA and CDR2 SQIVND (reference sequence). This chain's CDR3 is CATEDSLNTEAFF. DNA of the CDR3: TGTGCCACCGAGGACAGTTTGAACACTGAAGCTTTCTTT. The full variable domain, with the rest looked up from reference TRBV19 and TRBJ1-1, is DGGITQSPKYLFRKEGQNVTLSCEQNLNHDAMYWYRQDPGQGLRLIYYSQIVNDFQKGDIAEGYSVSREKKESFPLTVTSAQKNPTAFYLCATEDSLNTEAFFGQGTRLTVV.

In this sample, this clone turned up a few times. This chain joins TRBV5-1 and TRBJ1-3; possible D gene TRBD1, 5 bases. V lost 5 bases and J 0 bases, leaving 12 bases between the germline ends. CDR3 size: 15 residues. Germline V gene sequence: CDR1 SGHRS, CDR2 YFSETQ. CDR3: CASRETVNSGNTIYF. DNA of the CDR3: TGCGCCAGCAGGGAGACAGTAAACTCTGGAAACACCATATATTTT.

The genes are TRBV21-1 and TRBJ1-2. TRBV21-1 is a listed pseudogene. The CDR3 has 17 residues. The CDR3 DNA is TGTGCCAGCAGCAAAGTTGTTCCGACAGGTGCGGGGGTTGGCTACACCTTC. It codes for CASSKVVPTGAGVGYTF.

The chain recombines TRBV7-2 with TRBJ2-5; 13 positions match TRBD2. The ends lost 1 base at V and 1 base at J; junction bases unmatched: 6. In germline, CDR1 is SGHTA, CDR2 FQGNSA. There are 18 residues in the CDR3. The CDR3 DNA reads TGTGCCAGCAGCTTAGGACTAGCGGGAGGCGGGTCCCAAGAGACCCAGTACTTC. Amino acids: CASSLGLAGGGSQETQYF.

DNA for the CDR3: TGCGCCAGCAGCTTGGAATGGCCCACCTCTGGGGCCAACGTCCTGACTTTC. Encoded protein: CASSLEWPTSGANVLTF. V gene TRBV5-1 combines with J gene TRBJ2-6, with D uncertain. This CDR3 is 17 amino acids long. The V gene's germline CDR1 is SGHRS and CDR2 YFSETQ. Trimming took off 0 bases at V and 0 bases at J, with 10 bases between the two ends.

This clone appeared once. The chain uses TRBV29-1 and TRBJ1-2; maybe TRBD1 (6 bases). Trimming took off 5 bases at V and 7 bases at J, with 14 bases between the two ends. Germline assignment: CDR1 SQVTM and CDR2 ANQGSEA. This CDR3 spans 12 amino acids. The CDR3 sequence: CSVSDRRGGYTF. CDR3 bases: TGCAGCGTTTCTGACAGGCGTGGTGGCTACACCTTC.

This chain joins TRBV7-9 and TRBJ1-2; no clear D gene. CDR3 size: 14 residues. Germline CDR1 is SEHNR and CDR2 is FQNEAQ (reference sequence). V dropped 5 bases and J dropped 4 bases, with 14 bases sitting between them. The CDR3 is CASSLYSTVYGYTF. Written as DNA, the CDR3 is TGTGCCAGCAGCCTATATTCTACCGTCTATGGCTACACCTTC.

V usage is TRBV6-5 and J usage is TRBJ1-2, with D tentatively TRBD1 (6 bases). Germline lookup yields CDR1 MNHEY and CDR2 SVGAGI. V lost 4 bases to trimming and J lost 7 bases, with 16 bases between them. The CDR3 runs 14 residues. The CDR3 DNA is TGTGCCAGCAGTTCCACAGGGTTTGGGGCTGGCTACACCTTC. Translated: CASSSTGFGAGYTF.

The chain combines TRBV9 with TRBJ2-1; 15 positions agree with TRBD2. CDR1 and CDR2 from the germline V gene are SGDLS and YYNGEE. This CDR3 comprises 19 residues. With 6 bases clipped from V and 8 bases from J, the junction kept 18 bases outside the gene matches. The CDR3 bases are TGTGCCAGCACCAACAACCCGGGACTAGCGGGAGGTAGAATAGATGAGCAGTTCTTC. Its translation: CASTNNPGLAGGRIDEQFF.

This clone occurred a few times. Other DNA sequences in the same sample also yield this CDR3. The CDR3 spells CSVQGSYEQYF. CDR3 coding DNA: TGCAGCGTTCAGGGGTCCTACGAGCAGTACTTC. The chain has TRBV29-1 and TRBJ2-7; weak D call: TRBD1 (6 bases). The CDR3 contains 11 residues. V gave up 5 bases and J gave up 1 base, with 6 bases separating them. Germline V CDR1 and CDR2: SQVTM, ANQGSEA.

This chain joins TRBV10-3 and TRBJ1-1, with TRBD1 matching over 7 bases. This CDR3 comprises 14 residues. Germline V gives CDR1 ENHRY, CDR2 SYGVKD. V was clipped by 6 bases and J by 1 base; unmatched bases: 5. The CDR3 nucleotides are TGTGCCATCAGAATAGACAGGGAGAACACTGAAGCTTTCTTT. This encodes CAIRIDRENTEAFF.

The rearrangement joins TRBV5-4 to TRBJ2-5, with no clear D. Germline CDR1 and CDR2: SGHNT and YYREEE (reference sequence). The germline V and J ends were trimmed by 4 bases and 4 bases, with 11 bases remaining between them. The length of the CDR3 is 13 residues. This CDR3 is CASSTATRETQYF. In nucleotides, the CDR3 is TGTGCCAGCAGCACAGCCACAAGAGAGACCCAGTACTTC.

In its sample, this clone was seen a few times. The rearrangement joins TRBV6-5 to TRBJ2-7, with 7 nucleotides matching TRBD1. Germline-derived CDR1 and CDR2 are MNHEY and SVGAGI. V shed 5 bases and J 3 bases; nucleotides not matched to a gene: 7. CDR3 length: 14 residues. The CDR3 DNA is TGTGCCAGCAGTCGTCCCACAGGGGACTACGAGCAGTACTTC. It translates to CASSRPTGDYEQYF.

This rearrangement joins TRBV7-2 to TRBJ2-5, with D possibly being TRBD1 (6 bases). Germline loops: CDR1 SGHTA, CDR2 FQGNSA. This CDR3 is 15 amino acids long. Trimming stripped 1 base from V and 5 bases from J, with 14 bases between. The CDR3 spells CASSLEDSRGETQYF. CDR3 nucleotides: TGTGCCAGCAGCTTAGAGGACAGCCGAGGGGAGACCCAGTACTTC.

The chain employs TRBV6-1 and TRBJ2-7, with D unresolved. This CDR3 region has 12 residues. The germline V gene has CDR1 MNHNS and CDR2 SASEGT. The ends were cut back, 2 bases at V and 6 bases at J, with 8 bases in the middle. The CDR3 sequence: CASSETSPEQYF. CDR3 sequence (DNA): TGTGCCAGCAGTGAAACAAGTCCCGAGCAGTACTTC.

The chain carries TRBV6-5 and TRBJ1-4, with 7 bases fitting TRBD1. Per germline, CDR1 MNHEY and CDR2 SVGAGI. The trim removed 2 bases at V and 7 bases at J, leaving 7 bases unmatched. The CDR3 has 15 amino acids. CDR3 loop: CASSYTRGPTEKLFF. The CDR3 bases are TGTGCCAGCAGTTACACGAGGGGGCCGACTGAAAAACTGTTTTTT.

This rearrangement joins TRBV9 to TRBJ2-3; TRBD2 agrees at 8 bases. Germline-derived CDR1 and CDR2 are SGDLS and YYNGEE. This CDR3 has 16 amino acids. V was clipped by 4 bases and J by 3 bases; unmatched bases: 10. CDR3 loop: CASSTQTSGPTDTQYF. In nucleotides, the CDR3 is TGTGCCAGCAGCACACAAACTAGCGGACCGACAGATACGCAGTATTTT.